The present T cell receptor beta chain was sequenced within a study of blood T cell repertoires in COVID-19. The CDR3 consists of 11 residues. V shed 6 bases, J shed 7 bases, and the junction held 2 bases outside the gene matches. Germline assignment: CDR1 SNHLY and CDR2 FYNNEI. The assay was immunoSEQ multiplex PCR, and TCRdb's table has in-frame clones only and misses some. Counted here are about 88,000 clones, 83% occurring once; the ten biggest clones make up over 10%. Sequenced material: peripheral blood. This clonotype originated in a human donor in a cohort sampled during active COVID-19. This chain connects TRBV2 to TRBJ1-1, with 7 bases that match TRBD1. As DNA, the CDR3 is TGTGCCAGCAGGGGGGACAGTGAAGCTTTCTTT. Translation gives CASRGDSEAFF.